These 15 T cell receptor beta chains came from one sample sequenced in a study of cytomegalovirus exposure and HLA in healthy donors (dated by TCRdb to about 2017). Library creation used the immunoSEQ multiplex PCR assay. TCRdb carries this immuneACCESS record with in-frame sequences only. Its versions omit some clonotypes, under half of them owing to an unresolved V gene in the studies checked, with the rest unexplained. The sample table holds over 200,000 clones, of which roughly 83% were seen once. The ten largest clonotypes hold over 11% of the sample. The specimen sequenced was PBMCs. These receptors were taken from a woman between 25 and 40 years old in good health and CMV-seropositive.

The count of this clone is one. This rearrangement joins TRBV27 to TRBJ1-4; TRBD1 might be the D (5 bases). Germline values: CDR1 MNHEY, CDR2 SMNVEV (reference sequence). The CDR3 length is 17 residues. The V end was cut by 4 bases, the J end by 3 bases, with 18 bases between. CDR3 DNA: TGTGCCAGCAGTTCGCATCCGGGGGTCGGGGCTAATGAAAAACTGTTTTTT. It yields the protein CASSSHPGVGANEKLFF.

The rearrangement links TRBV28 to TRBJ1-5; TRBD1 is a possible D gene (6 bases). Germline CDR1 reads MDHEN; CDR2 reads SYDVKM. V lost 2 bases and J 6 bases, leaving 8 bases between the germline ends. The CDR3 is made up of 13 amino acids. CDR3: CASSLKGGQPQHF. The CDR3 region has the DNA TGTGCCAGCAGTTTAAAAGGGGGTCAGCCCCAGCATTTT.

The chain couples TRBV29-1 to TRBJ1-4; possible D gene TRBD1, 6 bases. The CDR3 has 12 amino acids. Germline CDR1 is SQVTM and CDR2 is ANQGSEA. The V gene lost 6 bases and the J gene lost 8 bases, with 13 bases spanning the gap. CDR3 sequence: CSVWDIGEKLFF. DNA for the CDR3: TGCAGCGTCTGGGACATCGGAGAAAAACTGTTTTTT.

The chain couples TRBV6-1 to TRBJ2-6; D is undetermined. V lost 3 bases to trimming and J lost 0 bases, with 6 bases between them. The CDR3 is made up of 15 amino acids. CDR1 is MNHNS, CDR2 SASEGT, per germline. CDR3 coding DNA: TGTGCCAGCAGTGAGTGGGTCTCTGGGGCCAACGTCCTGACTTTC. Protein sequence: CASSEWVSGANVLTF.

The chain couples TRBV11-2 to TRBJ2-3; 7 nucleotides line up with TRBD1. Germline values: CDR1 SGHAT, CDR2 FQNNGV. There are 16 residues in the CDR3. The trim removed 1 base at V and 0 bases at J, leaving 4 bases unmatched. CDR3 coding DNA: TGTGCCAGCAGCTTAGCAGGGGGTCTTAGCACAGATACGCAGTATTTT. This translates into CASSLAGGLSTDTQYF.

On this clone itself: Additional DNA sequences in this sample encode the identical CDR3. The chain carries TRBV6-5 and TRBJ1-1; a possible D gene is TRBD1 (6 bases). V was trimmed by 2 bases and J by 0 bases, leaving 7 bases between them. The CDR3 runs 14 residues. CDR1 is MNHEY and CDR2 is SVGAGI in the germline V gene. The CDR3 region is CASSYGQLNTEAFF. In DNA, the CDR3 is TGTGCCAGCAGTTACGGACAGTTGAACACTGAAGCTTTCTTT.

About this clone: The sample carries other DNA sequences with the same CDR3. J is TRBJ2-7 and V is TRBV6-5, with 7 bases lining up with TRBD2. The V gene end was trimmed by 0 bases and the J gene end by 0 bases; junction bases not matched to a gene: 2. The CDR3 length is 15 residues. CDR1 is MNHEY, CDR2 SVGAGI, per germline. Here the CDR3 DNA reads TGTGCCAGCAGTTACTCGGGAGGGAGCTCCTACGAGCAGTACTTC. Its translation is CASSYSGGSSYEQYF.

The V call is TRBV7-2, the J call TRBJ2-1; the match to TRBD2 covers 13 bases. Germline CDR1 reads SGHTA; CDR2 reads FQGNSA. With 3 bases clipped from V and 2 bases from J, the junction kept 4 bases outside the gene matches. CDR3 length: 17 residues. The CDR3 loop is CASSFAGTSGTYNEQFF. CDR3 coding DNA: TGTGCCAGCAGCTTCGCCGGGACTAGCGGGACCTACAATGAGCAGTTCTTC.

This clone was counted between two and nine times. In nucleotides, the CDR3 is TGTGCCAGCAGTGAAGAGAGTAGTTCCAATGAGCAGTTCTTC. Its translation: CASSEESSSNEQFF. The chain recombines TRBV2 with TRBJ2-1, with D unclear. The CDR3 is 14 amino acids. Germline CDR1 is SNHLY and CDR2 is FYNNEI. V was cut by 1 base and J by 6 bases, with 10 bases left in between. Looking up the rest from reference TRBV2 and TRBJ2-1 gives the full variable domain: EPEVTQTPSHQVTQMGQEVILRCVPISNHLYFYWYRQILGQKVEFLVSFYNNEISEKSEIFDDQFSVERPDGSNFTLKIRSTKLEDSAMYFCASSEESSSNEQFFGPGTRLTVL.

This clone has just a few counts. The chain employs TRBV28 and TRBJ1-2; D remains ambiguous. Germline V gives CDR1 MDHEN, CDR2 SYDVKM. The CDR3 extends over 14 amino acids. The V gene lost 3 bases and the J gene lost 5 bases, with 13 bases spanning the gap. The CDR3 coding sequence is TGTGCCAGCAGTTTCACGGGCGCAAAGTATGGCTACACCTTC. Protein: CASSFTGAKYGYTF.

The CDR3 coding sequence is TGCAGCGTTGCGGCGTCAGGGGGCACAGATACGCAGTATTTT. Translation gives CSVAASGGTDTQYF. The chain recombines TRBV29-1 with TRBJ2-3; perhaps TRBD1 as D (6 bases). The CDR3 is 14 residues long. The germline gives CDR1 SQVTM, CDR2 ANQGSEA. Deletions cut 4 bases from V and 1 base from J, with 12 bases between.

This clone was seen a handful of times. At the DNA level, this CDR3 is encoded by other sequences in the same sample as well. V and J are TRBV30 and TRBJ2-7, with D perhaps TRBD1 (6 bases). Per the germline V gene, CDR1 is GTSNPN and CDR2 is SVGIG (reference sequence). The CDR3 is 14 residues long. V shed 0 bases and J shed 1 base, with 10 bases lying between them. Here the CDR3 DNA reads TGTGCCTGGAGTGTCAGGGGATCGTCCTACGAGCAGTACTTC. Translation gives CAWSVRGSSYEQYF. Based on the CDR3 plus reference TRBV30 and TRBJ2-7, the full variable domain is SQTIHQWPATLVQPVGSPLSLECTVEGTSNPNLYWYRQAAGRGLQLLFYSVGIGQISSEVPQNLSASRPQDRQFILSSKKLLLSDSGFYLCAWSVRGSSYEQYFGPGTRLTVT.

This clone has just one count. The chain uses TRBV30 and TRBJ2-3; D possibly corresponds to TRBD1 (5 bases). The CDR3 spans 16 residues. V shed 0 bases and J shed 0 bases, with 13 bases lying between them. Germline CDR1 and CDR2: GTSNPN and SVGIG (reference sequence). Here the CDR3 reads CAWSVQGTSSTDTQYF. The CDR3 DNA follows: TGTGCCTGGAGTGTTCAGGGCACTTCTAGCACAGATACGCAGTATTTT.

The V call is TRBV5-4, the J call TRBJ2-2; possible D gene TRBD2, 6 bases. The CDR3 spans 15 residues. Trimming took off 6 bases at V and 7 bases at J, with 19 bases between the two ends. CDR1 and CDR2 (germline): SGHNT, YYREEE (reference sequence). CDR3 sequence reads: CASTDDGSIVGELFF. In DNA, the CDR3 is TGTGCCAGCACGGACGACGGGAGTATAGTCGGGGAGCTGTTTTTT.

V usage is TRBV5-4 and J usage is TRBJ1-4, with 8 nucleotides matching TRBD1. The germline V gene encodes CDR1 SGHNT and CDR2 YYREEE (reference sequence). The CDR3 loop spans 13 amino acids. J was trimmed by 6 bases and V by 3 bases; bases with no gene match: 1. The CDR3 loop is CASSSGGDEKLFF. In DNA form, the CDR3 reads TGTGCCAGCAGCTCAGGGGGCGATGAAAAACTGTTTTTT.